The clone carrying this T cell receptor (beta chain) was detected once. The record originates from a study of technical replicates of blood from several donors. Profiling relied on immunoSEQ multiplex PCR, and the TCRdb table lists in-frame clones only, not all of them. Of under 75,000 clones listed, over 90% are singletons. The V end was cut by 1 base, the J end by 9 bases, with 16 bases between. The germline V gene encodes CDR1 SGHVS and CDR2 FNYEAQ. CDR3 length: 15 residues. The sample taken for sequencing was PBMCs. V is TRBV7-6 and J is TRBJ2-1; D remains unclear. The source is a human donor in good health. Some clones in this sample may be carry-over from other donors' samples. CDR3 amino acids: CASSLDSPLYGEQFF. The CDR3 DNA follows: TGTGCCAGCAGCTTAGACAGTCCCCTTTACGGTGAGCAGTTCTTC.